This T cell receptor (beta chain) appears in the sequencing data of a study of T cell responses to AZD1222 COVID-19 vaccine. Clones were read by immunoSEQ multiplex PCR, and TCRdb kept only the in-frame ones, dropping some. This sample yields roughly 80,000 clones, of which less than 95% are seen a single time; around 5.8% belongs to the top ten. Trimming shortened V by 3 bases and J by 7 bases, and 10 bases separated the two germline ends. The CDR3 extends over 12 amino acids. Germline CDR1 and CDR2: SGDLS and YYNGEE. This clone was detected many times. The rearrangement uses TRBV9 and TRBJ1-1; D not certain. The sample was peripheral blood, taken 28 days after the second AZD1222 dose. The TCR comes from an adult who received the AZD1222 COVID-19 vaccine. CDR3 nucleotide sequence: TGTGCCAGCAGCGGTGAATTGGGTGAAGCTTTCTTT. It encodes CASSGELGEAFF.